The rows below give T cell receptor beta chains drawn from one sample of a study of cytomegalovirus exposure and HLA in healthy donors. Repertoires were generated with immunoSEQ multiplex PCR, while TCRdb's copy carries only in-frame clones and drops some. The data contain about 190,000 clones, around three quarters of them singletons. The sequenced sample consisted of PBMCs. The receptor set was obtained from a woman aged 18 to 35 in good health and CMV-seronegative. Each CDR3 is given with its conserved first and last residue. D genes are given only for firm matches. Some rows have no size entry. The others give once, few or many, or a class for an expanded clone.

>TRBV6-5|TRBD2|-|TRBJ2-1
CASSRAGGEQFF
TGTGCCAGCAGCCGAGCGGGAGGCGAGCAGTTCTTC
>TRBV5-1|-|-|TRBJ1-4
CASSLQTTNEKLFF
TGCGCCAGCAGCTTGCAGACAACTAATGAAAAACTGTTTTTT
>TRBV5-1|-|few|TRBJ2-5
CASSLSGGSGTQYF
TGCGCCAGCAGCTTGTCCGGCGGTTCCGGGACCCAGTACTTC
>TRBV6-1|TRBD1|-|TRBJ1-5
CASSARQGANQPQHF
TGTGCCAGCAGTGCCAGACAGGGGGCCAATCAGCCCCAGCATTTT
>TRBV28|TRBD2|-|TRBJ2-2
CASRTGLAGYTGELFF
TGTGCCAGCAGAACGGGACTAGCGGGCTACACCGGGGAGCTGTTTTTT
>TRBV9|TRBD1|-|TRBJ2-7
CASSVGDRGHYEQYF
TGTGCCAGCAGCGTAGGAGACAGGGGGCACTACGAGCAGTACTTC
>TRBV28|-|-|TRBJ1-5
CASRIPGGQPQHF
TGTGCCAGCAGAATACCGGGTGGACAGCCCCAGCATTTT
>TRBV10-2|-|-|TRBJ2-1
CAGGGGSYNEQFF
TGCGCCGGAGGGGGGGGCTCCTACAATGAGCAGTTCTTC
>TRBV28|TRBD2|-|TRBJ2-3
CASSPPGVAGSPDTDTQYF
TGTGCCAGCAGTCCCCCGGGGGTAGCGGGATCACCTGACACAGATACGCAGTATTTT
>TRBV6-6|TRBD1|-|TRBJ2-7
CASSYRTGVLHEQYF
TGTGCCAGCAGTTACAGGACAGGGGTCCTACACGAGCAGTACTTC
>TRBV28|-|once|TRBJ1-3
CASSLTLGATIYF
TGTGCCAGCAGTTTAACGTTGGGGGCGACCATATATTTT
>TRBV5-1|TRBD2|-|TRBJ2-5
CASSMPGTSIETQYF
TGCGCCAGCAGCATGCCCGGGACTAGCATAGAGACCCAGTACTTC
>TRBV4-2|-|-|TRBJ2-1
CASSQEQSNEQFF
TGTGCCAGCAGCCAAGAACAATCGAATGAGCAGTTCTTC
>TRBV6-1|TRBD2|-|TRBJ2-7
CASSEFPSGGTLSYEQYF
TGTGCCAGCAGTGAATTCCCTAGCGGGGGCACCCTCTCCTACGAGCAGTACTTC
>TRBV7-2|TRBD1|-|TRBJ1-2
CASSLVAGQQRGYTF
TGTGCCAGCAGCTTAGTGGCGGGACAGCAAAGGGGCTACACCTTC
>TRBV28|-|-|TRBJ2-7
CASSSTGYEQYF
TGTGCCAGCAGTTCTACAGGGTACGAGCAGTACTTC
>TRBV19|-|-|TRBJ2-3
CASSPSLLTVLTDTQYF
TGTGCCAGTAGCCCTTCCCTCCTAACGGTCTTAACGGATACGCAGTATTTT
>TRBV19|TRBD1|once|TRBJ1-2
CASSPPAGGEEYGYTF
TGTGCCAGTAGTCCCCCGGCAGGGGGCGAGGAGTATGGCTACACCTTC
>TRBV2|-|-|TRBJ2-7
CASRVQNYEQYF
TGTGCCAGCAGGGTACAGAACTACGAGCAGTACTTC
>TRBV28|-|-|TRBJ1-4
CASSSVANEKLFF
TGTGCCAGCAGTTCGGTAGCGAATGAAAAACTGTTTTTT
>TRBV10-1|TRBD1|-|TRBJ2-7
CASSESRGLASYEQYF
TGCGCCAGCAGTGAGAGCAGGGGGTTAGCCTCCTACGAGCAGTACTTC
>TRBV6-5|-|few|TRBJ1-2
CASSYSIGGPVTF
TGTGCCAGCAGCTACTCCATCGGGGGGCCGGTTACCTTC
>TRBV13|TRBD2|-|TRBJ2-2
CASSRPGLPRNTGELFF
TGTGCCAGCAGCCGGCCGGGACTACCCCGGAATACCGGGGAGCTGTTTTTT
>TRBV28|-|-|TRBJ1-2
CASSPTPGNYGYTF
TGTGCCAGCAGTCCGACTCCTGGGAACTATGGCTACACCTTC
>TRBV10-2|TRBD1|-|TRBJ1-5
CASGRGTGDQPQHF
TGCGCCAGCGGACGCGGGACAGGGGATCAGCCCCAGCATTTT
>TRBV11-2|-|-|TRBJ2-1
CASSPGGFSYNEQFF
TGTGCCAGCAGCCCCGGAGGATTCTCCTACAATGAGCAGTTCTTC